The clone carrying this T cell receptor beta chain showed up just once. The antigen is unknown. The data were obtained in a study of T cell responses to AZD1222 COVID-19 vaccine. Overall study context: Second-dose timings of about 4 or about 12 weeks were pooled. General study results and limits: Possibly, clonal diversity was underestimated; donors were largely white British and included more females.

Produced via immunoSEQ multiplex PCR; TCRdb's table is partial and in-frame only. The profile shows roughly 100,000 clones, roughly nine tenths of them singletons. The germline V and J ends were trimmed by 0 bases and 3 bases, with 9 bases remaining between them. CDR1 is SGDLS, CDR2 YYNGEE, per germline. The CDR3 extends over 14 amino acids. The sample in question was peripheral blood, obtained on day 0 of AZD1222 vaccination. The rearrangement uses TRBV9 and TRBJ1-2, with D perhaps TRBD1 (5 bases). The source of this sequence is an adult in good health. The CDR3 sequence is CASSVEQQDYGYTF. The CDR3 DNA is TGTGCCAGCAGCGTAGAACAACAGGACTATGGCTACACCTTC.